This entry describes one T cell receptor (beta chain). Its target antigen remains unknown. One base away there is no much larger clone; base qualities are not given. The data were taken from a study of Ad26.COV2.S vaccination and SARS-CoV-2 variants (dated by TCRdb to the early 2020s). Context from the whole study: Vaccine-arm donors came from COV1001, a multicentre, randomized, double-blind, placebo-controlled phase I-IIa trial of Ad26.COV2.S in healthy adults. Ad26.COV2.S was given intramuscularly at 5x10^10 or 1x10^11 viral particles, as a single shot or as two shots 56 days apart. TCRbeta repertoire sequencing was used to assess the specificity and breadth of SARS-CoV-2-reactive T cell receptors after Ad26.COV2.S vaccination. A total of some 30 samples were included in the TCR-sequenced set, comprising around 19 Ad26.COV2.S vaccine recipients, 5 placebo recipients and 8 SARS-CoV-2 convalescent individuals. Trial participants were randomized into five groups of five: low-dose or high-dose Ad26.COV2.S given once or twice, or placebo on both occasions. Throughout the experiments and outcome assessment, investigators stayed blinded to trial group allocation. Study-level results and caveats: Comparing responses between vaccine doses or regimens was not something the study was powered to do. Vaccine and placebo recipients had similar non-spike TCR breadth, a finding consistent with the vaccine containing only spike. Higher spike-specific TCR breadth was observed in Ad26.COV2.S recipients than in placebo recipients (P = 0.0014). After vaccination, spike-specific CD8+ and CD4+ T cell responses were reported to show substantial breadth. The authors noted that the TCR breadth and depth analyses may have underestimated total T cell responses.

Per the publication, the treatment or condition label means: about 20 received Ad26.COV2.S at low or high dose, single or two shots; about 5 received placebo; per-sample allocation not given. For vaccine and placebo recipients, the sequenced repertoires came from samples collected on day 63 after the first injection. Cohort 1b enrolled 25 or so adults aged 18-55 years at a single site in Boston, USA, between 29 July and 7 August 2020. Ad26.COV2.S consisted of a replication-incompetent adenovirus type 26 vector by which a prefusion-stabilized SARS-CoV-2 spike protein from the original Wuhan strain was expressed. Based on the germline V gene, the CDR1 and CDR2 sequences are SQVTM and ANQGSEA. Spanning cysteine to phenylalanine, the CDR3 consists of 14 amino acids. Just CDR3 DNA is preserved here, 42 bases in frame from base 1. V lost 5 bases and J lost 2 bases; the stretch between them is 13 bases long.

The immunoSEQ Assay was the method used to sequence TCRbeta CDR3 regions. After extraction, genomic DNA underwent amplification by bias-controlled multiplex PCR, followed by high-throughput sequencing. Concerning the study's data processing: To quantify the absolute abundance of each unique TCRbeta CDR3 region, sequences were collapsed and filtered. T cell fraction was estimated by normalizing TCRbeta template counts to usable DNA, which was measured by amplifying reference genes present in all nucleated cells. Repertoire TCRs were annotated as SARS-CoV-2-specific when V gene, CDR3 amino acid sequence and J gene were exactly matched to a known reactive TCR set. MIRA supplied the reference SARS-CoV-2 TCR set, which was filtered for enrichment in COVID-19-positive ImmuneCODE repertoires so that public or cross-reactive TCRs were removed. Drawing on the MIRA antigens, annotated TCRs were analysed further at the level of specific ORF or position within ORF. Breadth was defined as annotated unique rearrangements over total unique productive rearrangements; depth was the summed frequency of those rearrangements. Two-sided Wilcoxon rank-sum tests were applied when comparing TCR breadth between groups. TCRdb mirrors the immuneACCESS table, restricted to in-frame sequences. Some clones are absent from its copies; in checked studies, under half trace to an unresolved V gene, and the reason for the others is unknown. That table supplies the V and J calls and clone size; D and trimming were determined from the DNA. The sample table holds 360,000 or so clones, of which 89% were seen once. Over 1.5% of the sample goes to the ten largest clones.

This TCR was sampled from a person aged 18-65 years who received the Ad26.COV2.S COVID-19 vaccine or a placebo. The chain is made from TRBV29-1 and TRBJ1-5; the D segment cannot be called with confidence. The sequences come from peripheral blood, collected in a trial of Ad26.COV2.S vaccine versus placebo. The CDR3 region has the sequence CSVTERDGNQPQHF. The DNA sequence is TGCAGCGTTACCGAACGCGATGGCAATCAGCCCCAGCATTTT.